The 19 T cell receptor beta chains in this list originate from one sample, sequenced in a study of cytomegalovirus exposure and HLA in healthy donors. Use of 60 Vbeta and 13 Jbeta primers characterized the PCR. Here immunoSEQ multiplex PCR was the method, and the copy in TCRdb shows in-frame clones only, minus some. The sample shows 130,000 or so clones, over 8.5% of them seen only once. Sequencing input: PBMCs. The receptors were gathered from a woman aged 40 to 50 in good health and CMV-seropositive.

In its sample, this clone was seen a few times. The chain combines TRBV18 with TRBJ1-1; the D is unclear. The CDR3 runs 14 residues. Germline-derived CDR1 and CDR2 are KGHSH and LQKENI. The V end lost 1 base, the J end lost 1 base, and 7 bases lay between the germline ends. In DNA, the CDR3 is TGTGCCAGCTCACCACTGGCAAAGAACACTGAAGCTTTCTTT. It yields the protein CASSPLAKNTEAFF.

This clone was counted between two and nine times. The chain combines TRBV5-4 with TRBJ2-1; D call uncertain. The CDR3 runs to 18 residues. In germline, CDR1 is SGHNT, CDR2 YYREEE (reference sequence). V lost 4 bases, J lost 0 bases, and 20 bases lay in between. The CDR3 bases are TGTGCCAGCAGCCGTGTGCCACGTGACAAAGACTCCTACAATGAGCAGTTCTTC. This sequence encodes CASSRVPRDKDSYNEQFF.

This sequence joins TRBV4-1 and TRBJ1-5, with D perhaps TRBD1 (6 bases). The CDR3 length is 15 residues. Deletions cut 4 bases from V and 3 bases from J, with 13 bases between. Germline V gene sequence: CDR1 MGHRA, CDR2 YSYEKL. CDR3 sequence: CASSPGASANQPQHF. The CDR3 bases are TGCGCCAGCAGCCCAGGGGCCAGCGCCAATCAGCCCCAGCATTTT.

This clone showed up just a few times. The chain has TRBV6-4 and TRBJ2-1; TRBD1 agrees at 10 bases. The CDR3 loop spans 15 amino acids. Germline V gene data show CDR1 as MRHNA and CDR2 as SNTAGT. V trimming: 6 bases; J trimming: 5 bases; junction bases outside the gene matches: 7. DNA for the CDR3: TGTGCCAGCAGCGCCGGGACAGGGGAGCACAATGAGCAGTTCTTC. This translates into CASSAGTGEHNEQFF.

The chain combines TRBV15 with TRBJ2-3, with TRBD2 matching 7 bases. The CDR3 extends over 13 amino acids. Germline lookup yields CDR1 LNHNV and CDR2 YYDKDF (reference sequence). The trim removed 8 bases at V and 6 bases at J, leaving 8 bases unmatched. CDR3: CATGRAERDTQYF. The CDR3 nucleotides read TGTGCCACCGGGAGGGCAGAGCGGGATACGCAGTATTTT.

This clone was counted only a few times. The chain recombines TRBV4-2 with TRBJ1-3; 8 positions match TRBD1. The germline gives CDR1 LGHNA, CDR2 YNFKEQ. After removal of 0 bases from V and 2 bases from J, the junction contained 12 bases not matched to a gene. The length of the CDR3 is 19 residues. DNA of the CDR3: TGTGCCAGCAGCCAAGAAACAGGGGGATTTGTGTGGCCTGGAAACACCATATATTTT. Protein sequence: CASSQETGGFVWPGNTIYF.

This clone has only a few counts. The V gene is TRBV5-1, the J gene TRBJ2-7; 9 positions agree with TRBD1. The CDR3 runs 15 residues. V gave up 4 bases and J gave up 3 bases; unmatched junction bases: 8. CDR1 SGHRS and CDR2 YFSETQ come from the germline V gene. The CDR3 DNA follows: TGCGCCAGCAGCCACTCCGGGACAGGGAACTACGAGCAGTACTTC. This translates into CASSHSGTGNYEQYF. The full variable domain, with the rest looked up from reference TRBV5-1 and TRBJ2-7, is KAGVTQTPRYLIKTRGQQVTLSCSPISGHRSVSWYQQTPGQGLQFLFEYFSETQRNKGNFPGRFSGRQFSNSRSEMNVSTLELGDSALYLCASSHSGTGNYEQYFGPGTRLTVT.

This chain joins TRBV19 and TRBJ1-6; D remains ambiguous. V lost 5 bases to trimming and J lost 18 bases, with 20 bases between them. Germline V gene lookup returns CDR1 LNHDA and CDR2 SQIVND (reference sequence). CDR3 length: 13 amino acids. Here the CDR3 DNA reads TGTGCCAGTAGTCCCTCCGTTGGGCCTTCTCACCACTTT. Its translation is CASSPSVGPSHHF.

This clone has more than one count but fewer than ten. V usage is TRBV18 and J usage is TRBJ1-2, with D perhaps TRBD1 (5 bases). The CDR3 loop spans 21 amino acids. V shed 5 bases and J shed 6 bases, with 37 bases lying between them. The germline gives CDR1 KGHSH, CDR2 LQKENI. For the CDR3, the DNA is TGTGCCAGCTCAGCGTTCAACCTGGGAGGCAGGGCGGGGAGTACCGAGAATGGCTACACCTTC. Its translation: CASSAFNLGGRAGSTENGYTF.

This clone showed up just a few times. The rearrangement uses TRBV6-5 and TRBJ2-7, with 8 bases that match TRBD1. The CDR3 runs to 14 residues. Unmatched junction bases numbered 5, after V lost 6 bases and J lost 1 base. Per the germline V gene, CDR1 is MNHEY and CDR2 is SVGAGI. The CDR3 sequence is CASSSRTGSYEQYF. The CDR3 DNA follows: TGTGCCAGCAGCTCCCGGACAGGGTCCTACGAGCAGTACTTC.

This clone was picked up a small number of times. The chain employs TRBV5-6 and TRBJ2-2, with TRBD1 as a possible D gene (5 bases). The V gene lost 4 bases and the J gene lost 1 base, with 11 bases spanning the gap. CDR1 and CDR2 (germline): SGHDT, YYEEEE. CDR3 length: 15 amino acids. The CDR3 sequence is CASSGDSRNTGELFF. In nucleotides, the CDR3 is TGTGCCAGCAGCGGAGACAGTCGGAACACCGGGGAGCTGTTTTTT.

The chain uses TRBV5-8 and TRBJ2-1; 10 bases agree with TRBD1. Losses at the gene ends were 0 bases for V and 6 bases for J; bases not matched to a gene: 9. The length of the CDR3 is 17 residues. Germline V gene lookup returns CDR1 SGHTS and CDR2 YDEGEE. CDR3 DNA: TGTGCCAGCAGCTTGGTGTTTGGGACAGGGGTCAGCAATGAGCAGTTCTTC. It encodes CASSLVFGTGVSNEQFF.

The rearrangement joins TRBV6-4 to TRBJ2-1; TRBD1 agrees at 10 bases. The V gene end was trimmed by 3 bases and the J gene end by 6 bases; junction bases not matched to a gene: 2. Germline V gives CDR1 MRHNA, CDR2 SNTAGT. This CDR3 has 14 amino acids. CDR3 region: CASSERTGGNEQFF. The CDR3 bases are TGTGCCAGCAGTGAAAGGACAGGGGGCAATGAGCAGTTCTTC.

This clone was recorded a few times. The gene calls are TRBV7-2 and TRBJ1-2, with D maybe TRBD1 (6 bases). The CDR3 runs to 17 residues. Germline assignment: CDR1 SGHTA and CDR2 FQGNSA. Trimming took 6 bases from V and 4 from J, leaving 24 bases between them. CDR3 in amino acids: CASSLRRDIPYSYGYTF. The CDR3 nucleotides read TGTGCCAGCAGTCTTCGCCGGGACATCCCCTACTCCTATGGCTACACCTTC.

The chain is built from TRBV6-6 and TRBJ1-2; 9 bases line up with TRBD1. Per germline, CDR1 MNHNY and CDR2 SVGAGI (reference sequence). This CDR3 has 15 amino acids. The V and J ends lost 5 bases and 7 bases, in that order; junction bases with no gene match: 11. The CDR3 nucleotides read TGTGCCAGCAGTGCCCGGGACAGGGACACGGGTGGCTACACCTTC. Protein sequence: CASSARDRDTGGYTF.

The chain recombines TRBV27 with TRBJ2-7, with D possibly being TRBD1 (6 bases). The V gene's germline CDR1 is MNHEY and CDR2 SMNVEV (reference sequence). The germline V and J ends were trimmed by 5 bases and 0 bases, with 17 bases remaining between them. The CDR3 extends over 16 amino acids. As DNA, the CDR3 is TGTGCCAGCAGTCCCTCGACAGGTCTGAGCTCCTACGAGCAGTACTTC. Protein sequence: CASSPSTGLSSYEQYF.

With respect to this clone: The junction departs from the called germline gene at one end, perhaps through a read error. The genes are TRBV19 and TRBJ1-1; 8 nucleotides match TRBD1. This CDR3 is 16 amino acids long. CDR1 is LNHDA and CDR2 is SQIVND in the germline V gene (reference sequence). In nucleotides, the CDR3 is TGTGCGAGTAGTAGCAGGGGCAGGGGGCTCGGGACTGAAGCTTTCTTT. This sequence encodes CASSSRGRGLGTEAFF.

The table lists this clone with a few counts. The chain is built from TRBV9 and TRBJ1-2; D is uncertain. Germline V lookup: CDR1 SGDLS, CDR2 YYNGEE. This CDR3 spans 12 amino acids. V shed 2 bases and J shed 5 bases, with 7 bases lying between them. CDR3 protein: CASSVPEYGYTF. CDR3 coding DNA: TGTGCCAGCAGCGTCCCCGAGTATGGCTACACCTTC. Variable domain in full (rest from reference TRBV9 and TRBJ1-2): DSGVTQTPKHLITATGQRVTLRCSPRSGDLSVYWYQQSLDQGLQFLIQYYNGEERAKGNILERFSAQQFPDLHSELNLSSLELGDSALYFCASSVPEYGYTFGSGTRLTVV.

V and J are TRBV4-1 and TRBJ2-1; 7 bases fit TRBD2. The CDR3 extends over 17 amino acids. The J segment lost 6 bases and the V segment lost 0 bases, leaving 11 bases of the junction unmatched. Germline V lookup: CDR1 MGHRA, CDR2 YSYEKL. The CDR3 region has the DNA TGCGCCAGCAGCCAAGAAGGGCGGAGCGGGGATATCAATGAGCAGTTCTTC. As protein: CASSQEGRSGDINEQFF.